The source of this T cell receptor beta chain is a study of T cell clonality in common variable immunodeficiency. Points from the study as a whole: Reportedly, TCR beta sequences from common variable immunodeficiency showed fewer deletions and N-nucleotide insertions.

Using immunoSEQ multiplex PCR, the repertoire was profiled, and TCRdb retains in-frame clones only, with some absent. Recorded here are just over 25,000 clones, none singletons. This clone occurred many times. The target antigen is unknown. The read terminates 3 residues ahead of where the CDR3 ends, so the germline J gene completes it. The V gene end was trimmed by 6 bases and the J gene end by 7 bases; junction bases not matched to a gene: 5. The CDR3 is made up of 13 amino acids. Per the germline V gene, CDR1 is SGHTA and CDR2 is FQGNSA. Both groups were predominantly of Caucasian heritage. CVID subjects were neither ill nor on immunomodulatory or immunosuppressive medication at sampling.

The sample was peripheral blood mononuclear cells. This receptor was obtained from a human donor with common variable immunodeficiency. The chain recombines TRBV7-2 with TRBJ2-1; 8 bases match TRBD2. The chain's CDR3 is CASRVAGTNEQFF. The part of the CDR3 DNA that was read is TGTGCCAGCAGGGTAGCGGGGACGAATGAG.